Listed here are 20 T cell receptor beta chains from one sample, sequenced in a study of response to subunit inactivated influenza vaccine. From the RT-PCR reads, TCRdb called clonotypes with MiXCR, one entry per CDR3 protein. The repertoire has about 530,000 distinct CDR3 sequences, approximately 12% of them found once; the top ten carry about an eighth. The sequences come from PBMCs from blood, collected 40 to 50 days after vaccination. These receptors originate from a man over 45 who received an inactivated influenza vaccine.

This rearrangement joins TRBV5-1 to TRBJ2-6; D possibly uses TRBD1 or TRBD2 (6 bases each). V lost 4 bases and J 0 bases, leaving 11 bases between the germline ends. The CDR3 runs to 16 residues. CDR1 and CDR2 from the germline V gene are SGHRS and YFSETQ. The CDR3 DNA reads TGCGCCAGCAGCGCGGGACAAAACTCTGGGGCCAACGTCCTGACTTTC. This sequence encodes CASSAGQNSGANVLTF. The entire variable domain, with the rest obtained from reference TRBV5-1 and TRBJ2-6, is as follows: KAGVTQTPRYLIKTRGQQVTLSCSPISGHRSVSWYQQTPGQGLQFLFEYFSETQRNKGNFPGRFSGRQFSNSRSEMNVSTLELGDSALYLCASSAGQNSGANVLTFGAGSRLTVL.

The sample holds a few counts of this clonotype. The rearrangement links TRBV5-1 to TRBJ2-1; 8 nucleotides match TRBD1. V trimming: 0 bases; J trimming: 8 bases; junction bases outside the gene matches: 7. The germline gives CDR1 SGHRS, CDR2 YFSETQ. This CDR3 has 15 amino acids. The DNA of the CDR3 is TGCGCCAGCAGCTTGGATGGACAGGGTTTCGATGAGCAGTTCTTC. Encoded protein: CASSLDGQGFDEQFF. Based on the CDR3 plus reference TRBV5-1 and TRBJ2-1, the full variable domain is KAGVTQTPRYLIKTRGQQVTLSCSPISGHRSVSWYQQTPGQGLQFLFEYFSETQRNKGNFPGRFSGRQFSNSRSEMNVSTLELGDSALYLCASSLDGQGFDEQFFGPGTRLTVL.

The chain combines TRBV9 with TRBJ2-1; 8 bases are shared with TRBD2. Germline loops: CDR1 SGDLS, CDR2 YYNGEE. With V trimmed by 4 bases and J by 8 bases, 11 bases remained unmatched. The CDR3 consists of 15 residues. CDR3 protein: CASSMIAGRWDEQFF. The DNA for the CDR3 is TGTGCCAGCAGCATGATAGCGGGGAGGTGGGATGAGCAGTTCTTC.

The chain is built from TRBV7-9 and TRBJ2-5; 9 nucleotides line up with TRBD1. Germline assignment: CDR1 SEHNR and CDR2 FQNEAQ (reference sequence). The length of the CDR3 is 16 residues. V shed 0 bases and J 3 bases; nucleotides not matched to a gene: 5. The CDR3 nucleotides read TGTGCCAGCAGCTTAGCGCTGACAGGGGGTAAAGAGACCCAGTACTTC. Its protein is CASSLALTGGKETQYF.

The J gene is TRBJ1-2, the V gene TRBV9; TRBD1 is a possible D gene (5 bases). The germline CDR1 and CDR2 sequences are SGDLS and YYNGEE. The CDR3 runs to 17 residues. V lost 3 bases and J 0 bases, leaving 18 bases between the germline ends. CDR3 protein: CASSARDGGDPNYGYTF. CDR3 in DNA: TGTGCCAGCAGCGCCCGGGACGGTGGGGACCCTAACTATGGCTACACCTTC.

The chain joins TRBV5-5 to TRBJ2-6; D is possibly TRBD1 (5 bases). V was cut by 6 bases and J by 2 bases, with 15 bases left in between. The germline CDR1 and CDR2 sequences are SGHKS and YYEKEE (reference sequence). This CDR3 is built from 16 residues. CDR3 sequence reads: CASNQGVLAGANVLTF. CDR3 DNA: TGTGCCAGCAACCAAGGGGTGTTGGCTGGGGCCAACGTCCTGACTTTC.

The chain combines TRBV6-2 or TRBV6-3 with TRBJ1-5; no clear D gene. Trimming removed 2 bases at V and 0 bases at J, with 5 bases between. Germline loops: CDR1 MNHEY, CDR2 SVGEGT. There are 14 residues in the CDR3. As DNA, the CDR3 is TGTGCCAGCAGTTACGGGTATAGCAATCAGCCCCAGCATTTT. Protein: CASSYGYSNQPQHF.

This clonotype was recorded a few times. This sequence joins TRBV29-1 and TRBJ2-2; 10 positions match TRBD2. The ends lost 6 bases at V and 6 bases at J; junction bases unmatched: 7. Germline V gene data show CDR1 as SQVTM and CDR2 as ANQGSEA. The CDR3 has 14 residues. As DNA, the CDR3 is TGCAGCGTGCAGCGGGAGGGCCGGGCCGGGGAGCTGTTTTTT. Translated, it gives CSVQREGRAGELFF.

This clonotype was seen ten or more times. This chain connects TRBV20-1 to TRBJ2-6; D not certain. The CDR3 has 14 residues. Germline CDR1 and CDR2: DFQATT and SNEGSKA (reference sequence). Trimming cost V 1 base and J 0 bases, with 4 bases left between them. Here the CDR3 reads CSARGGSGANVLTF. DNA for the CDR3: TGCAGTGCTAGAGGGGGCTCTGGGGCCAACGTCCTGACTTTC.

This clonotype was seen at least ten times. The gene calls are TRBV12-3 or TRBV12-4 and TRBJ2-1; D is perhaps TRBD1 or TRBD2 (5 bases each). The CDR3 is 11 amino acids. Trimming cost V 7 bases and J 7 bases, with 8 bases left between them. As DNA, the CDR3 is TGTGCCAGCATTGGGGGAAATGAGCAGTTCTTC. Its translation is CASIGGNEQFF.

The V call is TRBV29-1, the J call TRBJ2-7, with TRBD1 matching 10 bases. The V and J ends lost 7 bases and 4 bases, in that order; junction bases with no gene match: 10. Looked up from germline, CDR1 is SQVTM and CDR2 is ANQGSEA. CDR3 length: 14 residues. The CDR3 DNA is TGCAGCGCGACGGCCGGACAGGGGGTTTACGAGCAGTACTTC. It is translated as CSATAGQGVYEQYF.

This clonotype was observed a handful of times. The gene calls are TRBV29-1 and TRBJ2-7, with 8 positions matching TRBD1. This CDR3 has 14 residues. CDR1 and CDR2 (germline): SQVTM, ANQGSEA. The ends lost 0 bases at V and 1 base at J; junction bases unmatched: 2. DNA of the CDR3: TGCAGCGTTGAAGACAGGGGGCAATCCTACGAGCAGTACTTC. Protein product: CSVEDRGQSYEQYF.

This sequence joins TRBV5-1 and TRBJ2-1; 12 bases agree with TRBD1. V gave up 4 bases and J gave up 9 bases; unmatched junction bases: 8. The CDR3 loop spans 15 amino acids. Germline-derived CDR1 and CDR2 are SGHRS and YFSETQ. The CDR3 loop is CASSERGQGAGEQFF. DNA for the CDR3: TGCGCCAGCAGCGAGCGGGGACAGGGGGCTGGTGAGCAGTTCTTC.

The CDR3 nucleotides read TGCGCCAGCACCGAACTAGCGGGACCGAACACCGGGGAGCTGTTTTTT. Translation: CASTELAGPNTGELFF. This rearrangement joins TRBV5-1 to TRBJ2-2, with 10 positions matching TRBD2. The CDR3 covers 16 residues. J gave up 0 bases and V 6 bases, and 5 bases lay outside the gene matches. Per the germline V gene, CDR1 is SGHRS and CDR2 is YFSETQ.

The CDR3 here is CSAMDGATDTQYF. CDR3 DNA: TGCAGTGCTATGGACGGGGCGACAGATACGCAGTATTTT. The chain couples TRBV20-1 to TRBJ2-3, with D possibly being TRBD1 or TRBD2 (5 bases each). The length of the CDR3 is 13 residues. Germline loops: CDR1 DFQATT, CDR2 SNEGSKA (reference sequence). V gave up 4 bases and J gave up 3 bases, with 11 bases separating them.

The chain carries TRBV28 and TRBJ2-7, with a possible D match to TRBD2 (6 bases). V dropped 6 bases and J dropped 3 bases, with 15 bases sitting between them. The CDR3 has 14 amino acids. CDR1 and CDR2 from the germline V gene are MDHEN and SYDVKM. CDR3 DNA: TGTGCCAGCAGACAGCCCGGGACTTTCTACGAGCAGTACTTC. Encoded protein: CASRQPGTFYEQYF.

At least ten counts were recorded for this clonotype. The rearrangement uses TRBV7-2 and TRBJ2-5; TRBD2 aligns across 9 bases. The CDR3 length is 15 residues. Germline assignment: CDR1 SGHTA and CDR2 FQGNSA. V was pared by 4 bases and J by 5 bases, with 8 bases of the junction left unmatched. The CDR3 region has the DNA TGTGCCAGCAGCTACGTAGCGGGAGCACTTGAGACCCAGTACTTC. Translating it yields CASSYVAGALETQYF.

This clonotype was found a few times. The J gene is TRBJ2-7, the V gene TRBV3-1; TRBD2 aligns across 10 bases. The CDR3 runs 15 residues. Trimming cost V 4 bases and J 7 bases; bases outside gene matches: 10. CDR1 and CDR2 from the germline V gene are LGHDT and YNNKEL (reference sequence). CDR3 nucleotide sequence: TGTGCCAGCAGCCGCGGACTAGCGGCCCGGGGGGAGCAGTACTTC. Translation: CASSRGLAARGEQYF.

Points on this clonotype: Germline is not matched at one junction end, which may reflect a read error. The chain recombines TRBV20-1 with TRBJ1-5; D is unclear. The CDR3 sequence is 12 residues long. Germline loops: CDR1 DFQATT, CDR2 SNEGSKA (reference sequence). The CDR3 nucleotides read TGCAGTGCTAGAATTTCCGATCAGGCCCAGCATTTT. The encoded protein is CSARISDQAQHF.

This clonotype came up a few times. This chain uses TRBV3-1 with TRBJ2-2; a possible D gene is TRBD1 (5 bases). V lost 4 bases, J lost 5 bases, and 11 bases lay in between. From germline, CDR1 is LGHDT and CDR2 YNNKEL (reference sequence). The CDR3 runs to 14 residues. CDR3 in DNA: TGTGCCAGCAGCCTTGGACATCGAACCGGGGAGCTGTTTTTT. Translating it yields CASSLGHRTGELFF.